The 5 T cell receptor beta chains in this list originate from one sample, sequenced in a study of cytomegalovirus exposure and HLA in healthy donors. The PCR was carried out with 60 Vbeta primers and 13 Jbeta primers. Only in-frame clones appear in the TCRdb table, and some are missing; sequencing was by immunoSEQ multiplex PCR. The table lists approximately 120,000 clones, around 85% of them singletons, with approximately 6.7% in the top ten. The sequenced sample consisted of PBMCs. The receptor source for this set is a woman aged 25 to 39 in good health and CMV-seropositive.

The chain recombines TRBV5-1 with TRBJ1-2, with 8 bases fitting TRBD1. Per germline, CDR1 SGHRS and CDR2 YFSETQ. CDR3 length: 15 amino acids. The V segment lost 1 base and the J segment 3 bases; nucleotides outside the gene matches: 5. The CDR3 protein is CASSLRQGTDYGYTF. CDR3 coding DNA: TGCGCCAGCAGCTTGAGACAGGGGACGGACTATGGCTACACCTTC.

The chain employs TRBV4-1 and TRBJ1-2; 7 bases match TRBD1. Germline V gene lookup returns CDR1 MGHRA and CDR2 YSYEKL. This CDR3 contains 14 residues. The V gene end was trimmed by 3 bases and the J gene end by 6 bases; junction bases not matched to a gene: 7. The DNA of the CDR3 is TGCGCCAGCAGCCACTCGACAGGGATGAATGGCTACACCTTC. Its translation: CASSHSTGMNGYTF.

This clone was seen more than once but under ten times. The chain has TRBV14 and TRBJ2-1; weak D call: TRBD2 (5 bases). The CDR3 loop spans 12 amino acids. Trimming stripped 8 bases from V and 4 bases from J, with 9 bases between. Germline assignment: CDR1 SGHDN and CDR2 FVKESK. The CDR3 bases are TGTGCCAGCGGGAGTTCGTACAATGAGCAGTTCTTC. It translates to CASGSSYNEQFF. Together with reference TRBV14 and TRBJ2-1, the CDR3 gives the full variable domain: EAGVTQFPSHSVIEKGQTVTLRCDPISGHDNLYWYRRVMGKEIKFLLHFVKESKQDESGMPNNRFLAERTGGTYSTLKVQPAELEDSGVYFCASGSSYNEQFFGPGTRLTVL.

This clone was found a few times. V gene TRBV28 combines with J gene TRBJ2-7, with D possibly TRBD1 on 6 matching bases. CDR1 MDHEN and CDR2 SYDVKM come from the germline V gene. This CDR3 has 16 residues. Trimming removed 4 bases at V and 5 bases at J, with 21 bases between. The CDR3 loop is CASSSLLQGFEDEQYF. In DNA form, the CDR3 reads TGTGCCAGCAGTTCCTTGCTACAGGGTTTCGAAGACGAGCAGTACTTC.

This clone showed up just once. The chain carries TRBV10-3 and TRBJ2-1, with 7 bases aligning to TRBD2. The germline CDR1 and CDR2 sequences are ENHRY and SYGVKD. The CDR3 is made up of 15 amino acids. The junction had 7 bases not matched to a gene; V was cut back by 8 bases and J by 0 bases. The CDR3: CAIGDYSSSYNEQFF. CDR3 DNA sequence: TGTGCCATCGGGGACTACTCGAGCTCCTACAATGAGCAGTTCTTC.